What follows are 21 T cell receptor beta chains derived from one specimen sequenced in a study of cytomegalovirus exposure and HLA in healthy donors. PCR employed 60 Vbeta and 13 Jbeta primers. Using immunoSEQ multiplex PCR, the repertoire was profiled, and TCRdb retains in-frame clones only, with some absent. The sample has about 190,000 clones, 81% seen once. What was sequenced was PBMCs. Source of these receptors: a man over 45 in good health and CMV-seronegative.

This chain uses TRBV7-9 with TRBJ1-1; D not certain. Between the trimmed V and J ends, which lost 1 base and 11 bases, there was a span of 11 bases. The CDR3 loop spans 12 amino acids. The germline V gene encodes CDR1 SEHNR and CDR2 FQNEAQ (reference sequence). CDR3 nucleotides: TGTGCCAGCAGCTTAGATAGTCCGATGGCTTTCTTT. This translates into CASSLDSPMAFF.

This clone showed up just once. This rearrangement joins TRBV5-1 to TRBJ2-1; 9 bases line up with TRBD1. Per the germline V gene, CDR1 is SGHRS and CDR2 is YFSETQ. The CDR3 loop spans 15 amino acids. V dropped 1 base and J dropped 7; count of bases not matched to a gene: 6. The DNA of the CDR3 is TGCGCCAGCAGCTTGCTAACCGGGACAGGGAATGAGCAGTTCTTC. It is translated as CASSLLTGTGNEQFF.

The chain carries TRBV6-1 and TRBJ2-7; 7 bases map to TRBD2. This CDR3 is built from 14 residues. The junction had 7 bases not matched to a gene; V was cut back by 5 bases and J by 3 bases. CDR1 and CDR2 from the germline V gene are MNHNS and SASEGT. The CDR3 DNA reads TGTGCCAGCAGTATGAGCGGGGAAAACTACGAGCAGTACTTC. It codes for CASSMSGENYEQYF.

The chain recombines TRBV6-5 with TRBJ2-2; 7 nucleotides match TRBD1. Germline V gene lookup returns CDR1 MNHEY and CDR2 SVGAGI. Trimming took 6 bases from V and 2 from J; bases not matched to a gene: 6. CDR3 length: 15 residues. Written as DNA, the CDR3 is TGTGCCAGCAGAAGGGACAGTCTTAACACCGGGGAGCTGTTTTTT. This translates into CASRRDSLNTGELFF.

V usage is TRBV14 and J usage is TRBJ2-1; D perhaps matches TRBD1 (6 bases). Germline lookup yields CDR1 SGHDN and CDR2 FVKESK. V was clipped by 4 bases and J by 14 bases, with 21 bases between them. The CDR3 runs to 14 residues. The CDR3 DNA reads TGTGCCAGCAGCCTCCAACCCCAACAGGGTAGAGAGTTCTTC. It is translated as CASSLQPQQGREFF.

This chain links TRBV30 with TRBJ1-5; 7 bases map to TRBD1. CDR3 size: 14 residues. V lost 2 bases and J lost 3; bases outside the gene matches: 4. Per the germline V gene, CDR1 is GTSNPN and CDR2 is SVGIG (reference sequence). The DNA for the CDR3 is TGTGCCTGGAGTCCAGGGGGGTTCAATCAGCCCCAGCATTTT. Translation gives CAWSPGGFNQPQHF.

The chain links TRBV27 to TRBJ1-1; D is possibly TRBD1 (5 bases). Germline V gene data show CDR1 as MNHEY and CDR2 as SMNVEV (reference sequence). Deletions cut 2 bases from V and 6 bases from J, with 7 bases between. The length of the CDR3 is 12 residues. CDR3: CASSLRGAEAFF. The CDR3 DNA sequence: TGTGCCAGCAGTTTACGGGGGGCTGAAGCTTTCTTT.

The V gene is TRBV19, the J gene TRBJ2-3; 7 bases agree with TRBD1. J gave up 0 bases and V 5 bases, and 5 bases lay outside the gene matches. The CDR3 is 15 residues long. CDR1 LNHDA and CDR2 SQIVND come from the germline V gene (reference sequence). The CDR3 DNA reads TGTGCCAGTAGTTACTCGACAGGGAGCACAGATACGCAGTATTTT. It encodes CASSYSTGSTDTQYF. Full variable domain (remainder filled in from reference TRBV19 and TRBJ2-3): DGGITQSPKYLFRKEGQNVTLSCEQNLNHDAMYWYRQDPGQGLRLIYYSQIVNDFQKGDIAEGYSVSREKKESFPLTVTSAQKNPTAFYLCASSYSTGSTDTQYFGPGTRLTVL.

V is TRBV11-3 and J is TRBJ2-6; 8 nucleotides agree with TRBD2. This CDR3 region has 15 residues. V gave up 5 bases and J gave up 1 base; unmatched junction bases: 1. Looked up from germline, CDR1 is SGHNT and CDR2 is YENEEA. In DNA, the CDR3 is TGTGCCAGCAGCCCGGGAGGGTCTGGGGCCAACGTCCTGACTTTC. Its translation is CASSPGGSGANVLTF.

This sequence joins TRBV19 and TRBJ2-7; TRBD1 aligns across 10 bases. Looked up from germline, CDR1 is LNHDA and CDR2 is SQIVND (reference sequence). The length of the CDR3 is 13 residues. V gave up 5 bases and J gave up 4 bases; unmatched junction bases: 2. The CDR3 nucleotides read TGTGCCAGTAGTGGACAGGGGGGGTACGAGCAGTACTTC. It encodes CASSGQGGYEQYF.

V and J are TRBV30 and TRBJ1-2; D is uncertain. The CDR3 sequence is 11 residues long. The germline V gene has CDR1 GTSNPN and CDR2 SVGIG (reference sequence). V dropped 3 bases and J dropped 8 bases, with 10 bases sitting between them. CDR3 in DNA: TGTGCCTGGAGCGAGCGGGTGGGCTACACCTTC. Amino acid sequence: CAWSERVGYTF.

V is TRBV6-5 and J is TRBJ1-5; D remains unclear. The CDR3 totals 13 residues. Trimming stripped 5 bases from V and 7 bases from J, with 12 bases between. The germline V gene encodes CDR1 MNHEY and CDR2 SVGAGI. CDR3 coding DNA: TGTGCCAGCAGTGGGCGGGGTTACCAGCCCCAGCATTTT. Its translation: CASSGRGYQPQHF.

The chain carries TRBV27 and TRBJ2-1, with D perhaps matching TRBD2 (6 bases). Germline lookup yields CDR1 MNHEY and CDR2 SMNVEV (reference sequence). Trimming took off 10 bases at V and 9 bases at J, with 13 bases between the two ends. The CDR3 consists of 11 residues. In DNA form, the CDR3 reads TGTGCCACTTCGGAGGGAATTGAGCAGTTCTTC. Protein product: CATSEGIEQFF.

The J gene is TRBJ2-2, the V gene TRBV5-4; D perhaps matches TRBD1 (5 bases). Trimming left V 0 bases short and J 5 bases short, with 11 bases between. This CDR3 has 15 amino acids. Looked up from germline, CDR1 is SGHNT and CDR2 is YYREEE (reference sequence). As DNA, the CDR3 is TGTGCCAGCAGCTTGGGGCTAGGGGAAACCGGGGAGCTGTTTTTT. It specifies CASSLGLGETGELFF.

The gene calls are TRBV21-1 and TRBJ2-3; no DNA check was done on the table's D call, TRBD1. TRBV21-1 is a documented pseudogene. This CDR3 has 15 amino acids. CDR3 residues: CASSKVGGLGDTQYF. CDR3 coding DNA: TGTGCCAGCAGCAAAGTTGGGGGCCTGGGTGATACGCAGTATTTT.

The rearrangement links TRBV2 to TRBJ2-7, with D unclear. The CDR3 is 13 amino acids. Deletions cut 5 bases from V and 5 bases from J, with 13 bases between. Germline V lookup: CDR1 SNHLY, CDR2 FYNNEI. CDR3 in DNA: TGTGCCAGCAGTCGCAGTTTTGTGAACGAGCAGTACTTC. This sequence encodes CASSRSFVNEQYF.

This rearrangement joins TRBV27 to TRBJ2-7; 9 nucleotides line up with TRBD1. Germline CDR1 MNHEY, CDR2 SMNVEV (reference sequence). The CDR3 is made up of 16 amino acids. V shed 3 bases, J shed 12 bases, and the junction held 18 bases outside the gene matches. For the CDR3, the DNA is TGTGCCAGCAGTTTCGAGATAAGAACCCTCGGACAGGGGATGTACTTC. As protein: CASSFEIRTLGQGMYF.

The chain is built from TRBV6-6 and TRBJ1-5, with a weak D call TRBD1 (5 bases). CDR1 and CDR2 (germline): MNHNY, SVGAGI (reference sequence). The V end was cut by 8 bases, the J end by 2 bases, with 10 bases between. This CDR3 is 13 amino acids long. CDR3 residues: CASPWGGNQPQHF. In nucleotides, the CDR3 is TGTGCCAGCCCCTGGGGGGGCAATCAGCCCCAGCATTTT.

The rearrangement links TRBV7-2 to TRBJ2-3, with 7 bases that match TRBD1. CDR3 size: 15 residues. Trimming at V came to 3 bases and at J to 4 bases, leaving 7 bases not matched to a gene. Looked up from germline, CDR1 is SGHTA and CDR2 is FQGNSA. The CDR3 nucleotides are TGTGCCAGCAGCTTCGACAGGGTAACATCAGATACGCAGTATTTT. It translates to CASSFDRVTSDTQYF.

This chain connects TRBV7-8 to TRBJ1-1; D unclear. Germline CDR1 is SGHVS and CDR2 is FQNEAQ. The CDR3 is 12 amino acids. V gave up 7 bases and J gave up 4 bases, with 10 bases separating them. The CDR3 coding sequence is TGTGCCAGCACCACTAGAAGCACTGAAGCTTTCTTT. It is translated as CASTTRSTEAFF. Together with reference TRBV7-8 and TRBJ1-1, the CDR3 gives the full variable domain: GAGVSQSPRYKVAKRGQDVALRCDPISGHVSLFWYQQALGQGPEFLTYFQNEAQLDKSGLPSDRFFAERPEGSVSTLKIQRTQQEDSAVYLCASTTRSTEAFFGQGTRLTVV.

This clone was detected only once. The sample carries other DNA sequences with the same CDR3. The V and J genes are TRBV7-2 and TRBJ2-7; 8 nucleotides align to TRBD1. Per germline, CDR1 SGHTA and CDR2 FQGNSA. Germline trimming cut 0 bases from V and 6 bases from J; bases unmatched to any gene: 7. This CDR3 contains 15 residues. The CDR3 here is CASSLAGQGVSEQYF. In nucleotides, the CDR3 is TGTGCCAGCAGCTTAGCCGGACAGGGAGTTTCCGAGCAGTACTTC. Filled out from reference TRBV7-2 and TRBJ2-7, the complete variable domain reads GAGVSQSPSNKVTEKGKDVELRCDPISGHTALYWYRQSLGQGLEFLIYFQGNSAPDKSGLPSDRFSAERTGGSVSTLTIQRTQQEDSAVYLCASSLAGQGVSEQYFGPGTRLTVT.